Included here is one T cell receptor (beta chain) sequence, with context. Its antigen is still unknown. This specimen belongs to a study of CXCR3-negative and CXCR3-positive naive CD8 T cells. The study, taken as a whole, reports: Greater hydrophobicity was found in TRB CDR3s of CXCR3-positive naive cells than of CXCR3-negative naive cells. CXCR3 expression partially decreased after cryopreservation; most assays used fresh PBMCs. Naive CXCR3-positive and CXCR3-negative cells shared TRBV-TRBJ usage; memory cells diverged.

cDNA libraries for TRB were generated by 5' RACE incorporating UMI labels. Each CDR3 protein gets one entry in TCRdb, which reprocessed the 5' RACE reads and gives no DNA. The sample includes 50,000 to 55,000 distinct CDR3 sequences. The study sorted every CD8+ T cell subset in triplicate at approximately 300,000 cells each. The sample comprised naive CXCR3- CD8+ T cells from blood. The subset here: CD45RO-CCR7+CD27+CD95- naive CD8+ T cells lacking CXCR3 (TNR3-). The sequence was collected from a human donor in good health. Some clones in this sample may be carry-over from other donors' samples.

The chain's CDR3 is CASIHGTSEWEQFF. The chain links TRBV7-9 to TRBJ2-1; TCRdb designates TRBD2, a call that cannot be tested without DNA. From germline, CDR1 is SEHNR and CDR2 FQNEAQ (reference sequence). The length of the CDR3 is 14 residues.